This T cell receptor beta chain was documented in a study of vaccination and CD4 T cells after COVID-19. Germline V lookup: CDR1 DFQATT, CDR2 SNEGSKA (reference sequence). CDR3 size: 14 residues. The treatment here: roughly ten-day PBMC culture with coronavirus spike peptide pools or control peptides (ViraFEST assay). Oncomine TCR Beta short-read sequencing was applied to DNA from cultured CD4+ T cells. Each CDR3 protein gets one entry after TCRdb re-called the PCR reads with MiXCR. The table lists around 20,000 distinct CDR3 sequences, 40% to 50% of them singletons. Turning to this clonotype: What it binds is unknown. A junction boundary mismatches the germline segment, possibly from a read error.

The sequencing here drew on CD4+ T cells from blood, cultured in vitro, taken before SARS-CoV-2 vaccination. The V and J genes are TRBV20-1 and TRBJ2-7; 9 bases map to TRBD1. This TCR came from a human donor who had recovered from COVID-19. This CDR3 reads CSAGDRGWVGEQYF. Here the CDR3 DNA reads TGCAGTGCTGGAGACAGGGGGTGGGTTGGCGAGCAGTACTTC.